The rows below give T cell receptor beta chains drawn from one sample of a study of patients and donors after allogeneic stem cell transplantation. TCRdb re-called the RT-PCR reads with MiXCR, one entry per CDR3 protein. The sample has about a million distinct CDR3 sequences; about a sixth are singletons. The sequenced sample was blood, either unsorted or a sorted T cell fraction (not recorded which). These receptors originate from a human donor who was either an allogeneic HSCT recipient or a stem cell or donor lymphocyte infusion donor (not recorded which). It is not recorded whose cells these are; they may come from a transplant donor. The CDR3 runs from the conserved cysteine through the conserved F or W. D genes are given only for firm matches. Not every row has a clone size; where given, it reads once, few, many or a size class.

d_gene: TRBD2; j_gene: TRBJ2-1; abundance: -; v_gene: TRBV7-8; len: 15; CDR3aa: CASSFLAGGPNEQFF; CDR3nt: TGTGCCAGCAGCTTTCTAGCGGGAGGGCCAAATGAGCAGTTCTTC
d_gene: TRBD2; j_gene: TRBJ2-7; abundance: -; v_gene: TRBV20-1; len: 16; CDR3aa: CSALNTGREESYEQYF; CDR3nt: TGCAGTGCCCTGAACACCGGACGGGAGGAGTCCTACGAGCAGTACTTC
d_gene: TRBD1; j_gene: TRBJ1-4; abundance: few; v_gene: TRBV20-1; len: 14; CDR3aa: CSARAGTGGEKLFF; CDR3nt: TGCAGTGCTAGGGCCGGGACAGGGGGCGAAAAACTGTTTTTT
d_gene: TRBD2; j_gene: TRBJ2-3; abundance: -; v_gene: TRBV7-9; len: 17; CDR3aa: CASSFFRTSGTGDTQYF; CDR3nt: TGTGCCAGCAGCTTTTTTCGGACTAGCGGGACCGGGGATACGCAGTATTTT
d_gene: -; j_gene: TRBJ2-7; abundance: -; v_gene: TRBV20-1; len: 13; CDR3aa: CSASPAALHEQYF; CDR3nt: TGCAGTGCTTCCCCGGCAGCTCTCCACGAGCAGTACTTC
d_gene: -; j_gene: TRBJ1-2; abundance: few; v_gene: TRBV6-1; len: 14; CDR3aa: CASRRDDRIYGYTF; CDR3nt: TGTGCCAGCAGAAGGGACGACAGGATCTATGGCTACACCTTC
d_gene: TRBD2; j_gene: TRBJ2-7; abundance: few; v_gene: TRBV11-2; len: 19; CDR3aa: CASSLIWAARGLGKGEQYF; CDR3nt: TGTGCCAGCAGCTTGATTTGGGCGGCTAGAGGACTAGGGAAAGGCGAGCAGTACTTC
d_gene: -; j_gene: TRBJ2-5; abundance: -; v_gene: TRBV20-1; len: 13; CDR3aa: CSAREDILGTQYF; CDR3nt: TGCAGTGCTAGAGAAGACATTCTCGGGACCCAGTACTTC
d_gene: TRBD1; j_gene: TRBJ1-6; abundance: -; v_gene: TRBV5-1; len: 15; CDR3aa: CASSRAGGWNSPLHF; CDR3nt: TGCGCCAGCAGCAGGGCAGGGGGCTGGAATTCACCCCTCCACTTT
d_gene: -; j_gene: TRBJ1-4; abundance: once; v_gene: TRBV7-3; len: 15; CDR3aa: CASSLINRRCEKLFF; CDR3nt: TGTGCCAGCAGCTTAATAAACAGGCGATGCGAAAAACTGTTTTTT
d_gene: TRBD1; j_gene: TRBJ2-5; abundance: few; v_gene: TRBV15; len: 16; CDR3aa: CATSRDGQADRETQYF; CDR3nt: TGTGCCACCAGCAGAGATGGACAGGCAGACCGAGAGACCCAGTACTTC
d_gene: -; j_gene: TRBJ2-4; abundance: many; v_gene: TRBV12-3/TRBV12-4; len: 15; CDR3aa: CASSLRGGAKNIQYF; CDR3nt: TGTGCCAGCAGTTTACGAGGCGGGGCCAAAAACATTCAGTACTTC
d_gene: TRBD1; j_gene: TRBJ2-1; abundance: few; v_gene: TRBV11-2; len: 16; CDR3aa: CASSRKQGVVITEQFF; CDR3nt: TGTGCCAGCAGCCGTAAACAGGGGGTCGTCATCACTGAGCAGTTCTTC
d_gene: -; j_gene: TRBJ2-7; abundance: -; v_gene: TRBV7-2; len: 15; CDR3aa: CASSYIWGPLNEQYF; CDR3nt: TGTGCCAGCAGCTACATATGGGGGCCCCTGAACGAGCAGTACTTC
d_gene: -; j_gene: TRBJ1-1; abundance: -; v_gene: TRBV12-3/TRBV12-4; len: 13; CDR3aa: CASSPALAPEAFF; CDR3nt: TGTGCCAGCAGTCCGGCTTTGGCCCCGGAAGCTTTCTTT
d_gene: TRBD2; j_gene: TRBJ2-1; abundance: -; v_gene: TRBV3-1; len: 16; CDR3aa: CASSHKSGSGRNEQFF; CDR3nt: TGTGCCAGCAGCCATAAGTCCGGTAGCGGGAGGAATGAGCAGTTCTTC
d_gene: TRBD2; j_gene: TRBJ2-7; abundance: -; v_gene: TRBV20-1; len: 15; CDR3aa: CSALKAGGPPYEQYF; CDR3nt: TGCAGTGCCTTGAAAGCGGGAGGGCCTCCCTACGAGCAGTACTTC
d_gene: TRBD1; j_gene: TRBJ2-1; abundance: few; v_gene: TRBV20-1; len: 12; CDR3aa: CSPKTGANEQFF; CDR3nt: TGCAGTCCCAAGACAGGGGCCAATGAGCAGTTCTTC
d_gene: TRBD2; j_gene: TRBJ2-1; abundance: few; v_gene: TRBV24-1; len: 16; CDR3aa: CATSEPGLAGGNEQFF; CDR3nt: TGTGCCACCAGTGAGCCCGGACTAGCGGGAGGAAATGAGCAGTTCTTC
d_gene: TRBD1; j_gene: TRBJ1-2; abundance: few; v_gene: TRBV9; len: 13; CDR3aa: CASTNTGTGMGTF; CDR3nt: TGTGCCAGCACCAATACCGGGACAGGGATGGGCACCTTC
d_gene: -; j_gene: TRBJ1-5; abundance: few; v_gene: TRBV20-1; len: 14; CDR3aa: CSARQGLGNQPQHF; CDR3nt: TGCAGTGCTAGACAGGGTCTCGGCAATCAGCCCCAGCATTTT
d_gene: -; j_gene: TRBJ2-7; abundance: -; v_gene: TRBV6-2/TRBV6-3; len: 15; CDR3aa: CASSPRDGNSYEQYF; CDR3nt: TGTGCCAGCAGTCCACGGGACGGGAACTCCTACGAGCAGTACTTC
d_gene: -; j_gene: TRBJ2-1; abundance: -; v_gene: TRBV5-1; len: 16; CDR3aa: CASSRTPGSSYNEQFF; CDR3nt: TGCGCCAGCAGCAGGACCCCCGGGAGCTCCTACAATGAGCAGTTCTTC
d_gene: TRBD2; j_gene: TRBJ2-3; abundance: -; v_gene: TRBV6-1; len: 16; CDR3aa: CASIKTSVVPTDTQYF; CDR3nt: TGTGCCAGCATCAAGACTAGCGTGGTCCCCACAGATACGCAGTATTTT
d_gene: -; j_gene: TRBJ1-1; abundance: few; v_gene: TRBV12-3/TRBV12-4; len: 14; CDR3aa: CASTRPTVNTEAFF; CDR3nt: TGTGCCAGCACCCGACCGACGGTGAACACTGAAGCTTTCTTT
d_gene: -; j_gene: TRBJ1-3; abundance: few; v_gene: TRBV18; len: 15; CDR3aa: CASSPRQPSGNTIYF; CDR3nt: TGTGCCAGCTCACCTAGGCAGCCCTCTGGAAACACCATATATTTT
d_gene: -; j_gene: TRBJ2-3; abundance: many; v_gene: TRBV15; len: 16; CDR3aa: CATSRGDPGSTDTQYF; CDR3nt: TGTGCCACCAGCAGAGGGGACCCCGGAAGCACAGATACGCAGTATTTT
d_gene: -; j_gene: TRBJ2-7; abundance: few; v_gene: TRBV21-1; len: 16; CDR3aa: CASSKFADKPAYEQYF; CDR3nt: TGTGCCAGCAGCAAATTCGCCGACAAGCCGGCCTACGAGCAGTACTTC
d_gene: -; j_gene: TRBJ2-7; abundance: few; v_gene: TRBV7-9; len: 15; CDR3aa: CASSLAGTGIEEQYF; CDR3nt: TGTGCCAGCAGCTTAGCAGGAACAGGGATTGAGGAGCAGTACTTC
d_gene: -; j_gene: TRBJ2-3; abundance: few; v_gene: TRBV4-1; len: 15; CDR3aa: CASSHIEGSTDTQYF; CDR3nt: TGCGCCAGCAGCCATATCGAGGGTAGCACAGATACGCAGTATTTT
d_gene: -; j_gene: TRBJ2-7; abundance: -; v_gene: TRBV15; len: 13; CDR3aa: CATSRGEAYEQYF; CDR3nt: TGTGCCACCAGCAGAGGGGAGGCCTACGAGCAGTACTTC
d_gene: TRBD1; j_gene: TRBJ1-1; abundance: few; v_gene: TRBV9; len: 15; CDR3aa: CASSRTGGIGTEAFF; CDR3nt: TGTGCCAGCAGCCGGACAGGGGGCATAGGCACTGAAGCTTTCTTT
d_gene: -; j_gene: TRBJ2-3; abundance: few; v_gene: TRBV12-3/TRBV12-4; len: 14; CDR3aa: CASAVRGRTDTQYF; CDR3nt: TGTGCCAGCGCTGTTAGGGGAAGGACAGATACGCAGTATTTT
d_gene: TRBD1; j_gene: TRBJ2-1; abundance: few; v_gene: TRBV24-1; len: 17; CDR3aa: CATSDFHLAGQGWEQFF; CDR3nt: TGTGCCACCAGTGATTTCCATTTAGCGGGACAGGGGTGGGAGCAGTTCTTC
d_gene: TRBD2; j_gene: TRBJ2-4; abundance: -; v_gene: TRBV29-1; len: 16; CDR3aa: CSDLRLAGGRGDIQYF; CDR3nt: TGCAGCGATCTTCGACTAGCGGGGGGGCGGGGGGACATTCAGTACTTC
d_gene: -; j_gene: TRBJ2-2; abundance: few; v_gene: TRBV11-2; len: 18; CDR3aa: CASSPTSLASSATGELFF; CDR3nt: TGTGCCAGCAGCCCCACGTCATTAGCTAGTTCGGCCACCGGGGAGCTGTTTTTT
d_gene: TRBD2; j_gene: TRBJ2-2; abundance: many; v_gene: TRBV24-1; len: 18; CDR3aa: CATSDLGTSGVLTGELFF; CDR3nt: TGTGCCACCAGTGATTTGGGGACTAGCGGGGTACTAACCGGGGAGCTGTTTTTT
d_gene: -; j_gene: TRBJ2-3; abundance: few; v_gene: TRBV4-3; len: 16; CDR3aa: CASSQGPRRTTDTQYF; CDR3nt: TGCGCCAGCAGCCAAGGCCCACGGCGGACTACAGATACGCAGTATTTT
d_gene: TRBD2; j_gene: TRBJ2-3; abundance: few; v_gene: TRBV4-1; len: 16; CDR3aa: CASSQDKASGADTQYF; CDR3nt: TGCGCCAGCAGCCAAGATAAGGCTAGCGGGGCAGATACGCAGTATTTT
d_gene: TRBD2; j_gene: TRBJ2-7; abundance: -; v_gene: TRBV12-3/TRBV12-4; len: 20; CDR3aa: CASSLESRLSGEKNSYEQYF; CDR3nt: TGTGCCAGCAGTTTAGAATCACGACTTAGCGGGGAGAAAAACTCCTACGAGCAGTACTTC
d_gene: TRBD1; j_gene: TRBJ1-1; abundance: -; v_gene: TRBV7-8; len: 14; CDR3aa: CASSWQGGHTEAFF; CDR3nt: TGTGCCAGCAGCTGGCAGGGGGGCCACACTGAAGCTTTCTTT